These T cell receptor beta chains were read from a single sample in a study of identical twins. One entry per CDR3 protein, called by TCRdb with MiXCR from the 5' RACE reads. The table lists around 530,000 distinct CDR3 sequences, about 15% of them singletons. The sample also formed part of further work on yellow fever vaccine responses in identical twins.

The sequenced sample consisted of CD4+ T cells sorted from blood. The receptors here all came from a woman between 18 and 29 years old in good health. CDR3s include the opening cysteine and the closing phenylalanine or tryptophan. Each record gives: clone size, J gene, V gene, D gene, CDR3 protein, CDR3 DNA. A D gene is named only where the DNA matches it firmly. For some rows the clone size is stated as once, few or many, or as a class when expanded; others skip it.

abundance: NA; j_gene: TRBJ2-1; v_gene: TRBV7-3; d_gene: NA; CDR3aa: CASSLTGDGYNEQFF; CDR3nt: TGTGCCAGCAGCTTAACGGGGGACGGTTACAATGAGCAGTTCTTC
abundance: NA; j_gene: TRBJ2-5; v_gene: TRBV27; d_gene: TRBD2; CDR3aa: CASRRGLAGFQETQYF; CDR3nt: TGTGCCAGCAGAAGGGGACTAGCGGGGTTCCAAGAGACCCAGTACTTC
abundance: few; j_gene: TRBJ1-3; v_gene: TRBV10-3; d_gene: NA; CDR3aa: CAISALEKTIYF; CDR3nt: TGTGCCATCAGCGCCTTGGAGAAGACCATATATTTT
abundance: few; j_gene: TRBJ1-5; v_gene: TRBV2; d_gene: NA; CDR3aa: CASRPEKTENQPQHF; CDR3nt: TGTGCCAGCAGGCCCGAAAAAACAGAAAATCAGCCCCAGCATTTT
abundance: NA; j_gene: TRBJ1-1; v_gene: TRBV18; d_gene: NA; CDR3aa: CASSAGLGTEAFF; CDR3nt: TGTGCCAGCTCCGCAGGGTTGGGCACTGAAGCTTTCTTT
abundance: NA; j_gene: TRBJ2-5; v_gene: TRBV6-2/TRBV6-3; d_gene: TRBD1; CDR3aa: CASSSDRVRLRETQYF; CDR3nt: TGTGCCAGCAGTTCGGACAGGGTCAGGCTCAGAGAGACCCAGTACTTC
abundance: few; j_gene: TRBJ2-3; v_gene: TRBV7-8; d_gene: NA; CDR3aa: CASGWTASDTQYF; CDR3nt: TGTGCCAGCGGCTGGACAGCTTCAGATACGCAGTATTTT
abundance: NA; j_gene: TRBJ2-3; v_gene: TRBV11-2; d_gene: NA; CDR3aa: CASSPNPGADTQYF; CDR3nt: TGTGCCAGCAGCCCCAATCCAGGGGCAGATACGCAGTATTTT
abundance: few; j_gene: TRBJ2-5; v_gene: TRBV9; d_gene: NA; CDR3aa: CASSANYKETQYF; CDR3nt: TGTGCCAGCAGCGCAAATTATAAAGAGACCCAGTACTTC
abundance: NA; j_gene: TRBJ2-7; v_gene: TRBV5-6; d_gene: TRBD1; CDR3aa: CASRTGTGREQYF; CDR3nt: TGTGCCAGCAGAACCGGGACAGGGCGCGAGCAGTACTTC
abundance: NA; j_gene: TRBJ2-1; v_gene: TRBV7-9; d_gene: NA; CDR3aa: CASSLSVSPHEQFF; CDR3nt: TGTGCCAGCAGCTTATCTGTTAGCCCCCATGAGCAGTTCTTC
abundance: NA; j_gene: TRBJ1-3; v_gene: TRBV6-1; d_gene: NA; CDR3aa: CASRSDSFGNTIYF; CDR3nt: TGTGCCAGCAGGTCGGACAGCTTCGGAAACACCATATATTTT
abundance: many; j_gene: TRBJ1-1; v_gene: TRBV5-1; d_gene: NA; CDR3aa: CASSLDTRGEAFF; CDR3nt: TGCGCCAGCAGCTTGGACACGAGGGGTGAAGCTTTCTTT
abundance: NA; j_gene: TRBJ2-5; v_gene: TRBV20-1; d_gene: TRBD2; CDR3aa: CSAYSGEGETQYF; CDR3nt: TGCAGTGCTTATAGCGGGGAAGGAGAGACCCAGTACTTC
abundance: NA; j_gene: TRBJ2-5; v_gene: TRBV20-1; d_gene: TRBD1; CDR3aa: CSARTGGPSPGGYQETQYF; CDR3nt: TGCAGTGCTAGGACAGGGGGGCCTTCGCCGGGAGGCTACCAAGAGACCCAGTACTTC
abundance: NA; j_gene: TRBJ2-1; v_gene: TRBV7-3; d_gene: NA; CDR3aa: CASSLSPGANEQFF; CDR3nt: TGTGCCAGCAGCTTATCCCCGGGGGCGAATGAGCAGTTCTTC
abundance: NA; j_gene: TRBJ1-4; v_gene: TRBV5-1; d_gene: TRBD1; CDR3aa: CASSYAGTGAVNEKLFF; CDR3nt: TGCGCCAGCAGCTACGCCGGGACAGGGGCCGTTAATGAAAAACTGTTTTTT
abundance: NA; j_gene: TRBJ1-1; v_gene: TRBV6-5; d_gene: NA; CDR3aa: CASSYSGQGGRAFF; CDR3nt: TGTGCCAGCAGTTACTCGGGGCAGGGAGGGCGCGCTTTCTTT
abundance: NA; j_gene: TRBJ1-3; v_gene: TRBV9; d_gene: NA; CDR3aa: CASSVDSSGNTIYF; CDR3nt: TGTGCCAGCAGCGTCGACAGCTCTGGAAACACCATATATTTT
abundance: NA; j_gene: TRBJ2-4; v_gene: TRBV15; d_gene: NA; CDR3aa: CATSKGPSGNIQYF; CDR3nt: TGTGCCACCAGCAAGGGACCATCGGGAAACATTCAGTACTTC
abundance: few; j_gene: TRBJ2-3; v_gene: TRBV6-4; d_gene: TRBD2; CDR3aa: CASSDGLAGGWDTQYF; CDR3nt: TGTGCCAGCAGTGACGGCCTAGCGGGGGGCTGGGATACGCAGTATTTT
abundance: few; j_gene: TRBJ1-2; v_gene: TRBV3-1; d_gene: TRBD1; CDR3aa: CASSKGQSGGYTF; CDR3nt: TGTGCCAGCAGCAAGGGACAGTCGGGAGGCTACACCTTC
abundance: many; j_gene: TRBJ2-7; v_gene: TRBV29-1; d_gene: NA; CDR3aa: CSVGFDEQYF; CDR3nt: TGCAGCGTGGGATTCGACGAGCAGTACTTC
abundance: NA; j_gene: TRBJ2-1; v_gene: TRBV19; d_gene: NA; CDR3aa: CASNSYNEQFF; CDR3nt: TGTGCCAGTAATTCCTACAATGAGCAGTTCTTC
abundance: NA; j_gene: TRBJ2-2; v_gene: TRBV2; d_gene: TRBD2; CDR3aa: CASRVSGGNTGELFF; CDR3nt: TGTGCCAGCAGAGTTAGCGGGGGGAACACCGGGGAGCTGTTTTTT
abundance: NA; j_gene: TRBJ2-2; v_gene: TRBV5-1; d_gene: TRBD2; CDR3aa: CASSLVPSGSTGELFF; CDR3nt: TGCGCCAGCAGCTTGGTTCCTAGCGGGAGTACCGGGGAGCTGTTTTTT